This TCR beta chain was profiled in a study of human T cells and chemical hapten exposure. Study in general: A mostly female patient group had alopecia areata, totalis or universalis.

Ten or more counts support this clonotype. The time point was: patch test 2, 6 weeks after DPC sensitization. Indicated treatment: therapeutic diphenylcyclopropenone sensitization with weekly scalp DPC. Unseparated into fractions, whole blood served as the source from which total RNA was extracted. As processed by the authors: A per-sample median of around 100,000 TCRs was observed, with a range of about 23,224 to 750,000. One entry per CDR3 protein results from TCRdb running MiXCR on the RACE reads. What appears here as the V and J calls and clone size reflects TCRdb's work, not the paper's. The data show about 80,000 distinct CDR3 sequences, around a tenth seen once. The V and J ends lost 6 bases and 3 bases respectively, with 17 bases between them. Germline CDR1 is LNHDA and CDR2 is SQIVND (reference sequence). The CDR3 loop spans 15 amino acids.

The sample in question was whole blood, obtained in connection with sensitization to the hapten diphenylcyclopropenone (DPC). The TCR was taken from a man aged 18 to 29 with alopecia areata. Some clones in this sample may be carry-over from other donors' samples. The chain is built from TRBV19 and TRBJ1-1, with a tentative D call TRBD1 (5 bases). In nucleotides, the CDR3 is TGTGCCAGTAGCCACGTAGACAGTGGCGACACTGAAGCTTTCTTT. It is translated as CASSHVDSGDTEAFF.